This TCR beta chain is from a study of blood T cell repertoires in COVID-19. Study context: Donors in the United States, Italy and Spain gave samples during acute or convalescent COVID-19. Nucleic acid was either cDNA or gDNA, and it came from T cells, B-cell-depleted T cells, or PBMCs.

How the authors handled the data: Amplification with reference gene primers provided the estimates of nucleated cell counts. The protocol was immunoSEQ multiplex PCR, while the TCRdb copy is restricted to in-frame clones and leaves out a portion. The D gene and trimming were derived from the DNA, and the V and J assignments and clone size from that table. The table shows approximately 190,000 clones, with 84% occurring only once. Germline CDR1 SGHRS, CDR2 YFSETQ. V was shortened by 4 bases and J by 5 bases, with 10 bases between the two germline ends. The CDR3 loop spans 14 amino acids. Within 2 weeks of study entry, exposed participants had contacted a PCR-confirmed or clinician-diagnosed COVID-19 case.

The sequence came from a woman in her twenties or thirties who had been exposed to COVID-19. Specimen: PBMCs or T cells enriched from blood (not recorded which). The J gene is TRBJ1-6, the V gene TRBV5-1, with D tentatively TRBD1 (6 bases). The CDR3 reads CASSGDTHNSPLHF. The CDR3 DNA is TGCGCCAGCAGCGGGGACACGCATAATTCACCCCTCCACTTT.